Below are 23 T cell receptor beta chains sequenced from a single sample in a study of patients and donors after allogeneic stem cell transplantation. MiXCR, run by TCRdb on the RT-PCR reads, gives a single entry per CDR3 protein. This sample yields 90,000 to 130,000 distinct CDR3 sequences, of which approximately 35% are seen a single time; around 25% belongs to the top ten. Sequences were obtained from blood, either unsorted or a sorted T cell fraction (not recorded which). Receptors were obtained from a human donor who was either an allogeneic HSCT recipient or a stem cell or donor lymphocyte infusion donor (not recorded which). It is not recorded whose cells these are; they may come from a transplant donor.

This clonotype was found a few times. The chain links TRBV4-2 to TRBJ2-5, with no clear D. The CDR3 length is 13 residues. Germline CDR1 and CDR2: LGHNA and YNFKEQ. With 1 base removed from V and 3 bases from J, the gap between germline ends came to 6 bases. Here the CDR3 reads CASSQVREETQYF. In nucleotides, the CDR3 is TGTGCCAGCAGCCAAGTCAGAGAAGAGACCCAGTACTTC.

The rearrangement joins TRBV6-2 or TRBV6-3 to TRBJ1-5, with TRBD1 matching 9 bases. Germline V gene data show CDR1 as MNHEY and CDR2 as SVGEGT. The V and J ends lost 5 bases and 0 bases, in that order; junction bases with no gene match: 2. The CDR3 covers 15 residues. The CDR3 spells CASSRDRASNQPQHF. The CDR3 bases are TGTGCCAGCAGTCGGGACAGGGCTAGCAATCAGCCCCAGCATTTT.

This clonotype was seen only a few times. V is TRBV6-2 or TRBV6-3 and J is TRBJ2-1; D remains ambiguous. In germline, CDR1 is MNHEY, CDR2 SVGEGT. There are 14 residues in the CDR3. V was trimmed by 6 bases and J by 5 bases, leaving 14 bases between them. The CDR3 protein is CASSPVNEDNEQFF. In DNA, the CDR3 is TGTGCCAGCAGCCCGGTTAATGAGGACAATGAGCAGTTCTTC.

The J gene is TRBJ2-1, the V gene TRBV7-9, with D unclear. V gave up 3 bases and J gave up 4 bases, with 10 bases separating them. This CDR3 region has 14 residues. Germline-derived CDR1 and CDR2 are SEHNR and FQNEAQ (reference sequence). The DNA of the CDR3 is TGTGCCAGCAGCTTTACGTACAGTTACAATGAGCAGTTCTTC. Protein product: CASSFTYSYNEQFF.

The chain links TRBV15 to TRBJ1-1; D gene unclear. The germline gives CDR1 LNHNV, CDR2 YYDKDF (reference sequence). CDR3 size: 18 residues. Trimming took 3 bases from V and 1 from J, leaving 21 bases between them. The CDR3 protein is CATSSPHSASMTNTEAFF. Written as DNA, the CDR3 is TGTGCCACCAGCAGCCCCCACTCGGCATCCATGACGAACACTGAAGCTTTCTTT.

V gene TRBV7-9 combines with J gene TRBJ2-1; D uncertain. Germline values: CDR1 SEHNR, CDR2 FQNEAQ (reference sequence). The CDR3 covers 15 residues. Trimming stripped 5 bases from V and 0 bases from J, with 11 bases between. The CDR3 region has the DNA TGTGCCAGCAGCGCCCCGGGCATCTCCTACAATGAGCAGTTCTTC. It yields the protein CASSAPGISYNEQFF.

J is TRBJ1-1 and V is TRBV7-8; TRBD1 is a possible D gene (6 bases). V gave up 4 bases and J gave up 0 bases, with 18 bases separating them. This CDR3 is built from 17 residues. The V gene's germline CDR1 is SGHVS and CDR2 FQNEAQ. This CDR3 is CASSSLQGREMNTEAFF. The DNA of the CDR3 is TGTGCCAGCAGCTCCCTACAGGGAAGGGAGATGAACACTGAAGCTTTCTTT. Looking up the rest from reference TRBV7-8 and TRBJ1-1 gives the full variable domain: GAGVSQSPRYKVAKRGQDVALRCDPISGHVSLFWYQQALGQGPEFLTYFQNEAQLDKSGLPSDRFFAERPEGSVSTLKIQRTQQEDSAVYLCASSSLQGREMNTEAFFGQGTRLTVV.

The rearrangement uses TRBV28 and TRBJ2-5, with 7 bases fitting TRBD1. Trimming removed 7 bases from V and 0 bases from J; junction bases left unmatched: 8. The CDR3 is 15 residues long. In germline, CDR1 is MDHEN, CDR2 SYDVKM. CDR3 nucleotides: TGTGCCAGCACTCTGGACAGGAGGTACCAAGAGACCCAGTACTTC. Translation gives CASTLDRRYQETQYF.

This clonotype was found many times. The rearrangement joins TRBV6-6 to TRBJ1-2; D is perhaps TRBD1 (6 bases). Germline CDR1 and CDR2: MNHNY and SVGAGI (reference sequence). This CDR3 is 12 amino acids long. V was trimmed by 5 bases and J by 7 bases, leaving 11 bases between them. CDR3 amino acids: CASSTGLGGYTF. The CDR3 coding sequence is TGTGCCAGCAGTACAGGGTTAGGTGGCTACACCTTC.

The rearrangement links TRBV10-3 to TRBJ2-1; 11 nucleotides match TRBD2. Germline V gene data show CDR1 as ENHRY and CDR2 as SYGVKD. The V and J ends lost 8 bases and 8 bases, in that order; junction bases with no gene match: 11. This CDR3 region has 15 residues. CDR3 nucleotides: TGTGCCATCCGGAAACTAGCGGGGGAACAGGATGAGCAGTTCTTC. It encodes CAIRKLAGEQDEQFF.

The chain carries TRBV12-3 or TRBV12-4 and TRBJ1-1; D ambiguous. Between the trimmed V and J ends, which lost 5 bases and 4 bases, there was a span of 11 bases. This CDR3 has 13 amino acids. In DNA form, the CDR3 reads TGTGCCAGCAGTCAAAGCTGGGGCACTGAAGCTTTCTTT. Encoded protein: CASSQSWGTEAFF.

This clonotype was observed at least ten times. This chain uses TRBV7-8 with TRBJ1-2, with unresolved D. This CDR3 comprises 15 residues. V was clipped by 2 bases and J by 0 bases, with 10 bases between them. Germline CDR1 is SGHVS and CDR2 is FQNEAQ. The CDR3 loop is CASSLSRGSNYGYTF. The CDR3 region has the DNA TGTGCCAGCAGCTTATCCCGCGGCTCTAACTATGGCTACACCTTC.

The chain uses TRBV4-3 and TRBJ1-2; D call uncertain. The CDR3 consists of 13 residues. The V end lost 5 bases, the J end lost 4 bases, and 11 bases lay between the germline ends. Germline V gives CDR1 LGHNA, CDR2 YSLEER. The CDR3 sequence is CASSFAGFYGYTF. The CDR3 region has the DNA TGCGCCAGCAGCTTCGCAGGCTTCTATGGCTACACCTTC.

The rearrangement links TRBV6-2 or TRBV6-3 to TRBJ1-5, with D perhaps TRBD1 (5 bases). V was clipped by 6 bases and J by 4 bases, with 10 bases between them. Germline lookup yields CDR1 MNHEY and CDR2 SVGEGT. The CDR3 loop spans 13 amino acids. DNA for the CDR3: TGTGCCAGCAGGAAGACAGAGAATCAGCCCCAGCATTTT. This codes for CASRKTENQPQHF.

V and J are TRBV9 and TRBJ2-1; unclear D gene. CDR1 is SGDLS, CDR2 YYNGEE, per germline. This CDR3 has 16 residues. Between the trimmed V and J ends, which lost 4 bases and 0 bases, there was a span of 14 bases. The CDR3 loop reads CASSPVMVSSYNEQFF. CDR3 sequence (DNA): TGTGCCAGCAGCCCCGTGATGGTTAGCTCCTACAATGAGCAGTTCTTC.

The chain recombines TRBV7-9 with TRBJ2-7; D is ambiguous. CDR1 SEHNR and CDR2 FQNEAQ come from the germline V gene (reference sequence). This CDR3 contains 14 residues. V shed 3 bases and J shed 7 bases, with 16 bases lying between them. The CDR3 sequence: CASSFSGQKNEQYF. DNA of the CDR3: TGTGCCAGCAGCTTTTCCGGCCAAAAGAATGAGCAGTACTTC.

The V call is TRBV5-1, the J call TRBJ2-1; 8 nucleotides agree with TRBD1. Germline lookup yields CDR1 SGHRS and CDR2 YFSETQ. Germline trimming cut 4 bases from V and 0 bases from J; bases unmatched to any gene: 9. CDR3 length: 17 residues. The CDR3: CASSTGQGRNSYNEQFF. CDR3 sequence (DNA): TGCGCCAGCAGCACCGGACAGGGACGGAACTCCTACAATGAGCAGTTCTTC.

The CDR3 DNA sequence: TGTGCCAGCAGTGAAGGGTGTACCGAGACCCAGTACTTC. Translated: CASSEGCTETQYF. This chain uses TRBV2 with TRBJ2-5; D unclear. CDR1 SNHLY and CDR2 FYNNEI come from the germline V gene. This CDR3 contains 13 residues. V was trimmed by 1 base and J by 5 bases, leaving 8 bases between them.

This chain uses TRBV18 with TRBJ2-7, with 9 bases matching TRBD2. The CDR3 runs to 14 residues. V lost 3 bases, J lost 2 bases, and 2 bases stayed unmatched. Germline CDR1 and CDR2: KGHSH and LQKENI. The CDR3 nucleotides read TGTGCCAGCTCACCGGGACTAGCACCCTACGAGCAGTACTTC. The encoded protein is CASSPGLAPYEQYF.

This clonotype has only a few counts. The CDR3 spells CASSLLLSGNTEAFF. The CDR3 region has the DNA TGCGCCAGCAGCCTACTCTTATCAGGGAACACTGAAGCTTTCTTT. The chain recombines TRBV5-1 with TRBJ1-1; D unresolved. The CDR3 length is 15 residues. Germline loops: CDR1 SGHRS, CDR2 YFSETQ. Trimming removed 4 bases from V and 1 base from J, with 14 bases in between.

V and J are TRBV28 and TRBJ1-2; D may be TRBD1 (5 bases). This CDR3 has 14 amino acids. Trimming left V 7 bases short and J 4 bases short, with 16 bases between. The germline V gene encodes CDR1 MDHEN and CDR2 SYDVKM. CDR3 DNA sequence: TGTGCCAGCACCTTACGGGCGGGGGGCTATGGCTACACCTTC. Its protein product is CASTLRAGGYGYTF.

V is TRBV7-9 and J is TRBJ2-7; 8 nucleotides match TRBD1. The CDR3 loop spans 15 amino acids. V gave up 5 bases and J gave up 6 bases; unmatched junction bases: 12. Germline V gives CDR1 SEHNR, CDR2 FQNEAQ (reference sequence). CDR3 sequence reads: CASSPRTGLSSEQYF. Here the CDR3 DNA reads TGTGCCAGCAGCCCTCGGACAGGGTTATCTAGCGAGCAGTACTTC. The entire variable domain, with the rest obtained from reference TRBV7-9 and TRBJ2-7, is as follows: DTGVSQNPRHKITKRGQNVTFRCDPISEHNRLYWYRQTLGQGPEFLTYFQNEAQLEKSRLLSDRFSAERPKGSFSTLEIQRTEQGDSAMYLCASSPRTGLSSEQYFGPGTRLTVT.

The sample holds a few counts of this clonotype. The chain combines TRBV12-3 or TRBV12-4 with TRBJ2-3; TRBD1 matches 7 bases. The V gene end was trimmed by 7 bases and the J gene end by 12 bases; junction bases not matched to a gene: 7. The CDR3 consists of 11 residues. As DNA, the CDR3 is TGTGCCAGCACCTCCGGGACAGATCAGTATTTT. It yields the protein CASTSGTDQYF.